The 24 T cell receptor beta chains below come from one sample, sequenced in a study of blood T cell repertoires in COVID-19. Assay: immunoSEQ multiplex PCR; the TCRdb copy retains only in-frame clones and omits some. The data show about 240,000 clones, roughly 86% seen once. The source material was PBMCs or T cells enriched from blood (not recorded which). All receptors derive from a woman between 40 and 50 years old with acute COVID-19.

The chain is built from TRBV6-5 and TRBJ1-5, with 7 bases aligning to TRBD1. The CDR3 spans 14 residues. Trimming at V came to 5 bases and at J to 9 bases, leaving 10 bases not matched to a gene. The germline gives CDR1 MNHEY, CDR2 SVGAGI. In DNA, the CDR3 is TGTGCCAGCAGTCTTGACAGGGCGGTTCGGCCCCAGCATTTT. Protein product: CASSLDRAVRPQHF.

The DNA of the CDR3 is TGTGCCACCGGGGCGGGAGGGGGCGAGCAGTACTTC. Residues: CATGAGGGEQYF. This rearrangement joins TRBV24-1 to TRBJ2-7; 9 bases are a match to TRBD2. J was trimmed by 6 bases and V by 9 bases; bases with no gene match: 5. This CDR3 is built from 12 residues. The V gene's germline CDR1 is KGHDR and CDR2 SFDVKD.

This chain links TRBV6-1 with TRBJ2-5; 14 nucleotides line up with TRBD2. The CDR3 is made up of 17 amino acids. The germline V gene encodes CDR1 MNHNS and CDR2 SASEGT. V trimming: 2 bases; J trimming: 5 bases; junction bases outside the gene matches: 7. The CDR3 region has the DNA TGTGCCAGCAGTGAACGGGGGACTAGCGGGAGTATTGAGACCCAGTACTTC. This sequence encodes CASSERGTSGSIETQYF.

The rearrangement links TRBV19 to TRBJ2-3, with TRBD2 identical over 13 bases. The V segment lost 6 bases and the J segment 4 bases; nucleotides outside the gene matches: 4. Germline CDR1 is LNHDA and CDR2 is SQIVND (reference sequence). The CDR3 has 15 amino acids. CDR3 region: CASSRTSGSSDTQYF. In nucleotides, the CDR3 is TGTGCCAGTAGCCGGACTAGCGGGAGCTCAGATACGCAGTATTTT.

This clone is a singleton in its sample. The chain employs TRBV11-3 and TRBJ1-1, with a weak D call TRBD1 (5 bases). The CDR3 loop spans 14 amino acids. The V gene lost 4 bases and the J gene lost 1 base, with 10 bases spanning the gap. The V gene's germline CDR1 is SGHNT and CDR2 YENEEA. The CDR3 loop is CASSSSTENTEAFF. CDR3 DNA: TGTGCCAGCAGCTCATCGACAGAGAACACTGAAGCTTTCTTT.

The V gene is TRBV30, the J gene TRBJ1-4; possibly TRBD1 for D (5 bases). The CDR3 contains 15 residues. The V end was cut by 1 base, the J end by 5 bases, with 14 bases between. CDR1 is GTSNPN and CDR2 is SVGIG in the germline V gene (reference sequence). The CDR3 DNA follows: TGTGCCTGGAGTGGAGTGTGGACACAGAATGAAAAACTGTTTTTT. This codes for CAWSGVWTQNEKLFF.

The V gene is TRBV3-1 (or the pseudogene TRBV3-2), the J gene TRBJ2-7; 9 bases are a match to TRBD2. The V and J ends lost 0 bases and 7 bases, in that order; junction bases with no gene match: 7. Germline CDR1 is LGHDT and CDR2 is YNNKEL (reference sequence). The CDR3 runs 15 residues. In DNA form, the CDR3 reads TGTGCCAGCAGCCAAGATCCAGCGGGAGGCCGGGAGCAGTACTTC. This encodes CASSQDPAGGREQYF.

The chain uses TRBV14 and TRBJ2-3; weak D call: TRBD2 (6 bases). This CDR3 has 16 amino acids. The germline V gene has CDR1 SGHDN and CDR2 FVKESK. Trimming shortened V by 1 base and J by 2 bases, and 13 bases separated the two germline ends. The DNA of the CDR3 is TGTGCCAGCAGCCAAGTGGGGGGAGTCTTCACAGATACGCAGTATTTT. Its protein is CASSQVGGVFTDTQYF.

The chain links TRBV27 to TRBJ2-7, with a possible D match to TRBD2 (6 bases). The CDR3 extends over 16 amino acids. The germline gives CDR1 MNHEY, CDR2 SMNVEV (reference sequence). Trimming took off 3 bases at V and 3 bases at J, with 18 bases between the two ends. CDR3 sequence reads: CASSFPMEGFNYEQYF. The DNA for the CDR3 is TGTGCCAGCAGTTTCCCCATGGAGGGGTTCAACTACGAGCAGTACTTC.

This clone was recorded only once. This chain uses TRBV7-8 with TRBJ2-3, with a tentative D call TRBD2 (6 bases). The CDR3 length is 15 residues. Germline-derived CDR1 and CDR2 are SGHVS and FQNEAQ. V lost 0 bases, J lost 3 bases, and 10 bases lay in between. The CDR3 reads CASSLAVRGTDTQYF. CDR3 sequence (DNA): TGTGCCAGCAGCTTAGCGGTGCGGGGAACAGATACGCAGTATTTT.

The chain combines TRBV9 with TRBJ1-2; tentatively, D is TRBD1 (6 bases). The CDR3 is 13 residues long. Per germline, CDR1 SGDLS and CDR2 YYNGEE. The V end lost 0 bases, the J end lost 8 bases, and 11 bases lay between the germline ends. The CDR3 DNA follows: TGTGCCAGCAGCGTAGGGCAGGGGACGGGCTACACCTTC. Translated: CASSVGQGTGYTF.

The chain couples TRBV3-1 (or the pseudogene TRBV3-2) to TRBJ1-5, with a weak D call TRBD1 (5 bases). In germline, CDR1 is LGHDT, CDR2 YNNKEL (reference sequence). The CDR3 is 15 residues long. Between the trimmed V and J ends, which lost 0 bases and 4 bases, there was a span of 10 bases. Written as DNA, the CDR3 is TGTGCCAGCAGCCAAGATCTTGGGGGGAATCAGCCCCAGCATTTT. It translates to CASSQDLGGNQPQHF.

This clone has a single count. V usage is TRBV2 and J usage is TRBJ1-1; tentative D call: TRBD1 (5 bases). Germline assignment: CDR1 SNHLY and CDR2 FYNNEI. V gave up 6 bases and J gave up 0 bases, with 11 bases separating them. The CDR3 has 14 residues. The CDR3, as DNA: TGTGCCAGCAGGGAAAGACAGCTGAACACTGAAGCTTTCTTT. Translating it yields CASRERQLNTEAFF.

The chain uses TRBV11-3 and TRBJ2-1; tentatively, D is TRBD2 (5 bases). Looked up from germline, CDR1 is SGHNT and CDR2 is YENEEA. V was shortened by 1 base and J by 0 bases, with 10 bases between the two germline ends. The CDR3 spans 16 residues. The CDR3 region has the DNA TGTGCCAGCAGCTTAGGAGCGGAGCCCTCCTACAATGAGCAGTTCTTC. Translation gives CASSLGAEPSYNEQFF.

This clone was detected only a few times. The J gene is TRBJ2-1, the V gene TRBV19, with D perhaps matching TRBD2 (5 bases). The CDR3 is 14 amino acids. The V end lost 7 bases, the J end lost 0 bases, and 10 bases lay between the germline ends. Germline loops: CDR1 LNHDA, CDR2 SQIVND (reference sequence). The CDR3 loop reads CASTRAVSYNEQFF. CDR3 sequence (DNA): TGTGCCAGTACGAGGGCGGTCTCCTACAATGAGCAGTTCTTC.

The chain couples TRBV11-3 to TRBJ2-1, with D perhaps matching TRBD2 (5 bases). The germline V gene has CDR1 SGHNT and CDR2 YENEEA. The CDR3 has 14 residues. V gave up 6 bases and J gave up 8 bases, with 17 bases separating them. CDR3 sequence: CASRLGRSEDEQFF. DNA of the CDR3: TGTGCCAGCAGACTAGGACGGTCCGAGGATGAGCAGTTCTTC.

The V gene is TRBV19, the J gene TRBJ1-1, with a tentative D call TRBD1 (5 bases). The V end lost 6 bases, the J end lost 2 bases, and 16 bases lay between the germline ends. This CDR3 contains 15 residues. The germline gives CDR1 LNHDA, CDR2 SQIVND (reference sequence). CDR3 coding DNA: TGTGCCAGTAGATCCCAGGGCGTGGGTAACACTGAAGCTTTCTTT. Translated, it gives CASRSQGVGNTEAFF.

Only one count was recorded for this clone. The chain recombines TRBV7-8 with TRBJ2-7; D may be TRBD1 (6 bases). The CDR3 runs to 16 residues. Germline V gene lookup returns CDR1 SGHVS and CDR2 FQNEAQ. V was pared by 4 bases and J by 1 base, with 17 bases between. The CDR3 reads CASSSRSGTRSYEQYF. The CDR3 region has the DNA TGTGCCAGCAGCTCCAGATCCGGGACAAGATCCTACGAGCAGTACTTC.

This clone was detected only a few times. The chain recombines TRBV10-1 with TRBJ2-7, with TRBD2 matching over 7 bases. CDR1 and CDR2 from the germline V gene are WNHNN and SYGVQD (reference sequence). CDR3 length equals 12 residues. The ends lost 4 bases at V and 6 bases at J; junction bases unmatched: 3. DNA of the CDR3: TGCGCCAGCAGTGGGACTAGTGGCGAGCAGTACTTC. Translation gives CASSGTSGEQYF.

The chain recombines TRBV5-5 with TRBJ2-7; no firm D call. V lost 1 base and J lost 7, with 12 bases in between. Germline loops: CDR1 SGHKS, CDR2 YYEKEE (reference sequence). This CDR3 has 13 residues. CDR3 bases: TGTGCCAGCAGCTTGCTGGAGTTATTGGAGCAGTACTTC. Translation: CASSLLELLEQYF.

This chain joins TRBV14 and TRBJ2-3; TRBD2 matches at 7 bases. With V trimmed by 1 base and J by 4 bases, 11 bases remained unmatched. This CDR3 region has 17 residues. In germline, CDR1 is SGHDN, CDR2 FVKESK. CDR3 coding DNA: TGTGCCAGCAGCCAAGTGGGAGGGCTGAAAACCGCAGATACGCAGTATTTT. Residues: CASSQVGGLKTADTQYF.

For the CDR3, the DNA is TGTGCCAGCAGCCAAGTTCGAACTGAGGATTCACCCCTCCACTTT. It is translated as CASSQVRTEDSPLHF. The chain uses TRBV3-1 (or the pseudogene TRBV3-2) and TRBJ1-6; no definite D call. V was clipped by 1 base and J by 8 bases, with 12 bases between them. The CDR3 runs 15 residues. CDR1 and CDR2 from the germline V gene are LGHDT and YNNKEL (reference sequence).

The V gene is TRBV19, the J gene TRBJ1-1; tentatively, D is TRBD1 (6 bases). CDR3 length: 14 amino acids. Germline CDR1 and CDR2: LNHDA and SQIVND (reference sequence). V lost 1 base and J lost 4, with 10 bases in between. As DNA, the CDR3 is TGTGCCAGTAGTATAGCAGGGGATGCCACTGAAGCTTTCTTT. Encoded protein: CASSIAGDATEAFF.

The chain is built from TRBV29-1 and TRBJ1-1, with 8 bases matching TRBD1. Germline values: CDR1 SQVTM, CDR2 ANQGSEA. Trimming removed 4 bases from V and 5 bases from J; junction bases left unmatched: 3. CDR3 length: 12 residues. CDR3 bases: TGCAGCGTTGGACACAGGGGGACTGAAGCTTTCTTT. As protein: CSVGHRGTEAFF.